This T cell receptor (beta chain) was sequenced for a study of beta chain features in type 1 diabetes. This CDR3 has 17 amino acids. CDR1 is SGHDT, CDR2 YYEEEE, per germline. CD4+ cells of the naive, central memory, regulatory and stem cell-like memory types were sorted via CD45RO/CCR7/CD25/CD127/CD95/CD27. Expressed TCRB transcripts got sequenced, as all isolated RNA was reverse transcribed. The method was immunoSEQ multiplex PCR; TCRdb's version includes in-frame clones alone and lacks a portion of them. The data contain about 140,000 clones, roughly 9.3% of them seen just once; the ten biggest clones take up 0.5% to 0.65%. Study-level results: A possible short-template PCR bias applies equally to patients and controls. A pattern of fewer insertions and more deletions at VDJ junctions was seen in type 1 diabetes patients.

With respect to this clone: Its antigen is currently unknown. Sequence at one end of the junction differs from germline and may be a read error.

The clonotype comes from a woman in her 40s in good health. The V gene is TRBV5-6, the J gene TRBJ1-6, with 10 bases aligning to TRBD1. What was sequenced was central memory CD4+ T cells from blood. The CDR3 spells CASSLIRDRGYNPPLHF. The CDR3 DNA reads TGTGCCAGCAGCTTAATCCGGGACAGGGGATATAATCCACCCCTCCACTTT.